One sample yielded the 8 T cell receptor beta chains listed below, sequenced in a study of shared clonotypes between healthy human individuals. Naive CD8 isolation took CD45RO-negative cells positively selected for CCR7 and excluded terminally differentiated effector memory CD45RA+ cells. Assay used: immunoSEQ multiplex PCR; TCRdb lists only in-frame clones, some missing. The repertoire holds about 1,900,000 clones, with approximately 95% as singletons. Sequencing was carried out using naive CD8+ T cells sorted from blood. The source is a man younger than 30 in good health.

The chain couples TRBV7-2 to TRBJ2-5, with 11 bases aligning to TRBD2. J was trimmed by 0 bases and V by 7 bases; bases with no gene match: 7. Germline CDR1 reads SGHTA; CDR2 reads FQGNSA. This CDR3 has 16 residues. The CDR3 nucleotides are TGTGCCAGCACCCTGACTAGCGGGGTGTACCAAGAGACCCAGTACTTC. Amino acids: CASTLTSGVYQETQYF.

V usage is TRBV11-2 and J usage is TRBJ2-7; D is uncertain. The CDR3 totals 15 residues. The germline V and J ends were trimmed by 1 base and 4 bases, with 14 bases remaining between them. Per germline, CDR1 SGHAT and CDR2 FQNNGV. In DNA, the CDR3 is TGTGCCAGCAGCTTAGGAGCCGGGCTCCAGTACGAGCAGTACTTC. It is translated as CASSLGAGLQYEQYF.

The genes are TRBV19 and TRBJ1-5; tentatively, D is TRBD1 (5 bases). The germline V and J ends were trimmed by 4 bases and 1 base, with 8 bases remaining between them. CDR1 LNHDA and CDR2 SQIVND come from the germline V gene (reference sequence). The CDR3 is made up of 14 amino acids. The CDR3 region is CASSTGQSNQPQHF. CDR3 in DNA: TGTGCCAGTAGTACTGGACAAAGCAATCAGCCCCAGCATTTT.

This chain joins TRBV15 and TRBJ2-5, with D hard to call. V lost 7 bases, J lost 0 bases, and 9 bases lay in between. Germline CDR1 LNHNV, CDR2 YYDKDF (reference sequence). This CDR3 is built from 13 residues. The CDR3 here is CATKDTNQETQYF. CDR3 DNA: TGTGCCACCAAAGACACCAACCAAGAGACCCAGTACTTC.

The chain joins TRBV5-6 to TRBJ1-1, with 8 bases identical to TRBD1. CDR3 length equals 15 residues. V lost 1 base and J lost 3; bases outside the gene matches: 5. Germline V gives CDR1 SGHDT, CDR2 YYEEEE. The CDR3 DNA sequence: TGTGCCAGCAGCTTGACACAGGGGGAGGACACTGAAGCTTTCTTT. The encoded protein is CASSLTQGEDTEAFF.

The rearrangement uses TRBV5-1 and TRBJ2-3; 13 positions match TRBD2. V gave up 2 bases and J gave up 4 bases; unmatched junction bases: 16. In germline, CDR1 is SGHRS, CDR2 YFSETQ. This CDR3 is 20 amino acids long. DNA of the CDR3: TGCGCCAGCAGCTTTCATTATGGACTAGCGGGAGATCCCCCCCCAGATACGCAGTATTTT. Its protein is CASSFHYGLAGDPPPDTQYF.

The chain joins TRBV7-9 to TRBJ1-4; no firm D call. From germline, CDR1 is SEHNR and CDR2 FQNEAQ (reference sequence). CDR3 length: 12 amino acids. Trimming took off 2 bases at V and 8 bases at J, with 6 bases between the two ends. The DNA of the CDR3 is TGTGCCAGCAGCTTATTCGAGGAAAAACTGTTTTTT. Its protein product is CASSLFEEKLFF.

This clone was observed once. This rearrangement joins TRBV10-3 to TRBJ2-7; the D is unclear. V was clipped by 6 bases and J by 3 bases, with 12 bases between them. Germline V gene lookup returns CDR1 ENHRY and CDR2 SYGVKD. The CDR3 length is 13 residues. The CDR3 DNA follows: TGTGCCATCAGCCCTCAGGTTAACTACGAGCAGTACTTC. It translates to CAISPQVNYEQYF.